This T cell receptor beta chain was identified in a study of beta chain features in type 1 diabetes. Overall study results and limits: Among all four CD4+ subsets, Type 1 diabetes patients had TCRB CDR3s that were moderately but significantly shorter.

This clone was observed a few times. The antigen is unknown. This CDR3 spans 15 amino acids. V lost 4 bases and J lost 3; bases outside the gene matches: 9. The germline CDR1 and CDR2 sequences are SGHRS and YFSETQ. Expressed TCRB transcripts were sequenced because the isolated RNA had all been reverse transcribed beforehand. TCRdb keeps only in-frame clones here, not all; method: immunoSEQ multiplex PCR. This table has 100,000 to 150,000 clones, approximately 15% appearing once. Sequencing used central memory CD4+ T cells from blood. The receptor's source is a man between 18 and 29 years old with type 1 diabetes. The J gene is TRBJ2-7, the V gene TRBV5-1; 8 nucleotides match TRBD2. This chain's CDR3 is CASSAVLAGYYEQYF. The CDR3, as DNA: TGCGCCAGCAGCGCGGTCCTAGCGGGTTACTACGAGCAGTACTTC.